This passage covers 18 T cell receptor beta chains from one sample sequenced in a study of control samples from healthy donors and cancer patients. This table comes from immunoSEQ multiplex PCR, and its TCRdb copy is limited to in-frame clones, with some not included. The repertoire holds tens of thousands of clones, around 83% seen once, with about 1.5% in the top ten. The specimen sequenced was PBMCs. These TCRs come from a woman in her thirties or forties with lung cancer.

This clone was found once. The chain joins TRBV10-3 to TRBJ2-5, with 7 bases matching TRBD1. V trimming: 4 bases; J trimming: 0 bases; junction bases outside the gene matches: 8. This CDR3 contains 16 residues. CDR1 and CDR2 (germline): ENHRY, SYGVKD. CDR3 sequence (DNA): TGTGCCATCAGTGCCACAACCACAGGGGACCAAGAGACCCAGTACTTC. This sequence encodes CAISATTTGDQETQYF.

The chain carries TRBV5-6 and TRBJ1-2; tentative D call: TRBD1 (6 bases). Deletions cut 4 bases from V and 4 bases from J, with 14 bases between. Germline CDR1 and CDR2: SGHDT and YYEEEE. The CDR3 is 14 residues long. The CDR3 nucleotides read TGTGCCAGCAGCCCAGACGGGACACCCTATGGCTACACCTTC. Residues: CASSPDGTPYGYTF.

The DNA for the CDR3 is TGTGCCAGCAGCCAATTCCTGAAGCCCGGTGGCGGGGGCATTCAAGAGACCCAGTACTTC. This gives the protein CASSQFLKPGGGGIQETQYF. The chain carries TRBV3-1 (or the pseudogene TRBV3-2) and TRBJ2-5; maybe TRBD2 (7 bases). The V gene lost 2 bases and the J gene lost 2 bases, with 27 bases spanning the gap. The CDR3 covers 20 residues. From germline, CDR1 is LGHDT and CDR2 YNNKEL (reference sequence).

In this sample, this clone turned up a few times. The chain employs TRBV25-1 and TRBJ1-4; perhaps TRBD1 as D (5 bases). V was pared by 5 bases and J by 7 bases, with 26 bases between. Germline-derived CDR1 and CDR2 are MGHDK and SYGVNS. The CDR3 spans 18 residues. CDR3: CASSSPSGDGDEGEKLFF. In DNA form, the CDR3 reads TGTGCCAGCAGTTCCCCAAGCGGGGACGGAGATGAGGGTGAAAAACTGTTTTTT.

In DNA, the CDR3 is TGTGCCAGTAGTATTAGGCAGGACAGCAATCAGCCCCAGCATTTT. It is translated as CASSIRQDSNQPQHF. The chain couples TRBV19 to TRBJ1-5; D gene ambiguous. Germline CDR1 reads LNHDA; CDR2 reads SQIVND (reference sequence). Trimming pared 3 bases from V and 1 base from J, leaving 10 bases between. CDR3 length: 15 amino acids. Variable domain in full (rest from reference TRBV19 and TRBJ1-5): DGGITQSPKYLFRKEGQNVTLSCEQNLNHDAMYWYRQDPGQGLRLIYYSQIVNDFQKGDIAEGYSVSREKKESFPLTVTSAQKNPTAFYLCASSIRQDSNQPQHFGDGTRLSIL.

J is TRBJ2-7 and V is TRBV30, with D unclear. V gave up 2 bases and J gave up 3 bases, with 5 bases separating them. This CDR3 spans 11 amino acids. CDR1 GTSNPN and CDR2 SVGIG come from the germline V gene (reference sequence). CDR3 sequence reads: CAWSSLYEQYF. In nucleotides, the CDR3 is TGTGCCTGGAGTTCCCTCTACGAGCAGTACTTC.

The CDR3 sequence is CASSPTSGAGTDTQYF. The CDR3 DNA reads TGCGCCAGCAGCCCCACTAGCGGAGCTGGCACAGATACGCAGTATTTT. The chain combines TRBV5-1 with TRBJ2-3; 8 bases line up with TRBD2. V was clipped by 4 bases and J by 1 base; unmatched bases: 8. Germline CDR1 SGHRS, CDR2 YFSETQ. The CDR3 runs 16 residues.

The chain joins TRBV2 to TRBJ2-1; D call uncertain. V dropped 6 bases and J dropped 0 bases, with 9 bases sitting between them. The germline gives CDR1 SNHLY, CDR2 FYNNEI. This CDR3 is built from 14 residues. CDR3 sequence reads: CASRDRRSYNEQFF. The CDR3 region has the DNA TGTGCCAGCAGAGACCGCCGCTCCTACAATGAGCAGTTCTTC.

This chain joins TRBV16 and TRBJ1-5; D remains unclear. CDR1 and CDR2 (germline): KGHSY, FQNENV. The germline V and J ends were trimmed by 0 bases and 9 bases, with 9 bases remaining between them. The CDR3 is made up of 13 amino acids. CDR3 in DNA: TGTGCCAGCAGCCAATCGACCGCGAGGCCCCAGCATTTT. Residues: CASSQSTARPQHF.

The chain carries TRBV5-1 and TRBJ2-5; 7 bases match TRBD2. CDR1 is SGHRS and CDR2 is YFSETQ in the germline V gene. CDR3 size: 17 residues. With V trimmed by 6 bases and J by 4 bases, 18 bases remained unmatched. DNA for the CDR3: TGCGCCAGCAACTGGATCGGAAGGGGAGGGATTCGAGAGACCCAGTACTTC. Residues: CASNWIGRGGIRETQYF.

The J gene is TRBJ1-4, the V gene TRBV12-3 or TRBV12-4, with D unresolved. The CDR3 totals 12 residues. Trimming removed 3 bases from V and 4 bases from J, with 3 bases in between. As DNA, the CDR3 is TGTGCCAGCAGTTTGTATAATGAAAAACTGTTTTTT. It specifies CASSLYNEKLFF.

The rearrangement joins TRBV19 to TRBJ1-1; D unclear. CDR3 size: 12 residues. Deletions cut 5 bases from V and 4 bases from J, with 8 bases between. Germline values: CDR1 LNHDA, CDR2 SQIVND (reference sequence). The CDR3 sequence: CASSLKFTEAFF. The CDR3 nucleotides are TGTGCCAGTAGTCTAAAGTTCACTGAAGCTTTCTTT.

This chain joins TRBV7-8 and TRBJ2-5; TRBD1 or TRBD2 may be the D gene (5 bases each). The germline V gene encodes CDR1 SGHVS and CDR2 FQNEAQ. The CDR3 is 18 amino acids. Trimming stripped 6 bases from V and 2 bases from J, with 25 bases between. The CDR3: CASRIGHNVRDAQETQYF. In nucleotides, the CDR3 is TGTGCCAGCAGGATTGGGCATAATGTACGGGACGCACAAGAGACCCAGTACTTC.

The sample holds a few counts of this clone. This rearrangement joins TRBV5-1 to TRBJ1-5, with D possibly being TRBD1 (6 bases). The CDR3 consists of 14 residues. Germline CDR1 and CDR2: SGHRS and YFSETQ. V was clipped by 7 bases and J by 1 base, with 12 bases between them. The chain's CDR3 is CASGGGQSNQPQHF. The CDR3 bases are TGCGCCAGCGGGGGGGGGCAGAGCAATCAGCCCCAGCATTTT.

This clone has a single count. The chain links TRBV6-5 to TRBJ2-3; 10 bases fit TRBD2. Germline values: CDR1 MNHEY, CDR2 SVGAGI. This CDR3 comprises 15 residues. J gave up 5 bases and V 2 bases, and 4 bases lay outside the gene matches. For the CDR3, the DNA is TGTGCCAGCAGTTACGGAGCGGGGGGGGAAGATACGCAGTATTTT. Translated: CASSYGAGGEDTQYF.

The genes are TRBV19 and TRBJ2-1, with a weak D call TRBD2 (6 bases). CDR3 length: 14 residues. The germline CDR1 and CDR2 sequences are LNHDA and SQIVND (reference sequence). V was cut by 3 bases and J by 3 bases, with 9 bases left in between. The CDR3 sequence is CASSIGRDYNEQFF. The CDR3 nucleotides are TGTGCCAGTAGTATTGGGCGGGACTACAATGAGCAGTTCTTC.

The chain combines TRBV9 with TRBJ1-5, with D possibly TRBD1 on 5 matching bases. Germline lookup yields CDR1 SGDLS and CDR2 YYNGEE. With 7 bases removed from V and 0 bases from J, the gap between germline ends came to 11 bases. The CDR3 length is 14 residues. Here the CDR3 reads CASGADYSNQPQHF. In nucleotides, the CDR3 is TGTGCCAGCGGGGCGGACTATAGCAATCAGCCCCAGCATTTT.

Relative to its sample, this clone is medium-sized. The rearrangement links TRBV14 to TRBJ2-7, with 9 bases fitting TRBD1. Trimming removed 4 bases from V and 6 bases from J; junction bases left unmatched: 4. This CDR3 is built from 13 residues. CDR1 and CDR2 (germline): SGHDN, FVKESK. CDR3 amino acids: CASSPTGGGEQYF. For the CDR3, the DNA is TGTGCCAGCAGCCCAACAGGGGGCGGCGAGCAGTACTTC. The full variable domain, completed using reference TRBV14 and TRBJ2-7, is EAGVTQFPSHSVIEKGQTVTLRCDPISGHDNLYWYRRVMGKEIKFLLHFVKESKQDESGMPNNRFLAERTGGTYSTLKVQPAELEDSGVYFCASSPTGGGEQYFGPGTRLTVT.